The present T cell receptor beta chain was sequenced within a study of metastatic and nonmetastatic thyroid tumors. Among the patients, none had received any treatment before thyroid surgery. Findings of the study overall: Across blood and tumor, TCR beta diversity in malignant thyroid tumors was reportedly significantly higher than in benign nodules.

This clone was picked up a small number of times. Its antigen remains unidentified. TCRdb called clones again from the PCR reads with MiXCR. Altogether over 50,000 clones are present, 25% to 30% being singletons, with the ten largest covering more than 15%. The CDR3 runs 16 residues. The germline V and J ends were trimmed by 4 bases and 3 bases, with 15 bases remaining between them. Germline loops: CDR1 MNHNS, CDR2 SASEGT. The chain recombines TRBV6-1 with TRBJ2-2; the D gene is possibly TRBD2 (6 bases). The clonotype originates from a female donor with papillary thyroid cancer or a benign thyroid nodule (not recorded which). Some clones in this sample may be carry-over from other donors' samples. Specimen: blood. The DNA for the CDR3 is TGTGCCAGCAGTGGACCGGGACTGGGGGACACCGGGGAGCTGTTTTTT. As protein: CASSGPGLGDTGELFF.